These 8 T cell receptor beta chains were sequenced from one sample in a study of T cell responses to AZD1222 COVID-19 vaccine. Assay used: immunoSEQ multiplex PCR; TCRdb lists only in-frame clones, some missing. The table records some 140,000 clones, about 94% of them present only once. The sample consisted of peripheral blood, taken on day 0 of AZD1222 vaccination. These receptors were collected from an adult in good health.

The rearrangement uses TRBV9 and TRBJ1-1; D unclear. Germline assignment: CDR1 SGDLS and CDR2 YYNGEE. This CDR3 region has 14 residues. Deletions cut 0 bases from V and 0 bases from J, with 6 bases between. CDR3 DNA sequence: TGTGCCAGCAGCGTAGCCGGGTTGAACACTGAAGCTTTCTTT. Translating gives CASSVAGLNTEAFF.

This chain uses TRBV24-1 with TRBJ2-5, with 7 bases lining up with TRBD1. With 4 bases clipped from V and 7 bases from J, the junction kept 5 bases outside the gene matches. The germline V gene encodes CDR1 KGHDR and CDR2 SFDVKD. This CDR3 spans 13 amino acids. CDR3 sequence reads: CATSDRTGRTQYF. DNA for the CDR3: TGTGCCACCAGTGACCGGACAGGACGGACCCAGTACTTC.

In its sample, this clone was seen once. The J gene is TRBJ1-2, the V gene TRBV6-1; 10 positions agree with TRBD1. CDR1 and CDR2 from the germline V gene are MNHNS and SASEGT. CDR3 length: 15 residues. Trimming took 2 bases from V and 8 from J; bases not matched to a gene: 8. CDR3 bases: TGTGCCAGCAGTGAACCCATGACAGGGGGCAACGGCTACACCTTC. Protein product: CASSEPMTGGNGYTF.

Only a few counts were recorded for this clone. The chain is built from TRBV19 and TRBJ2-5; TRBD2 agrees at 9 bases. This CDR3 is built from 15 residues. Germline loops: CDR1 LNHDA, CDR2 SQIVND (reference sequence). V gave up 4 bases and J gave up 0 bases; unmatched junction bases: 3. The CDR3 nucleotides read TGTGCCAGTAGTAGTATAGCGGGGGACCAAGAGACCCAGTACTTC. Translating gives CASSSIAGDQETQYF.

This chain joins TRBV27 and TRBJ1-1, with TRBD1 matching over 9 bases. The CDR3 has 16 amino acids. V lost 4 bases, J lost 3 bases, and 9 bases stayed unmatched. In germline, CDR1 is MNHEY, CDR2 SMNVEV (reference sequence). The CDR3 nucleotides read TGTGCCAGCAGTTCATATACCACAGGGGGCTACACTGAAGCTTTCTTT. It encodes CASSSYTTGGYTEAFF.

This rearrangement joins TRBV19 to TRBJ1-1; D uncertain. The germline gives CDR1 LNHDA, CDR2 SQIVND (reference sequence). The V gene lost 3 bases and the J gene lost 0 bases, with 8 bases spanning the gap. This CDR3 is 14 amino acids long. The CDR3 nucleotides are TGTGCCAGTAGTATGGGCGGCATGAACACTGAAGCTTTCTTT. This gives the protein CASSMGGMNTEAFF.

The chain is built from TRBV19 and TRBJ1-1; D is uncertain. Trimming took 0 bases from V and 1 from J, leaving 12 bases between them. The CDR3 totals 16 residues. CDR1 and CDR2 from the germline V gene are LNHDA and SQIVND (reference sequence). Written as DNA, the CDR3 is TGTGCCAGTAGTATAGACACATTCCCCCAGAACACTGAAGCTTTCTTT. Amino acid sequence: CASSIDTFPQNTEAFF. Complete variable domain (other parts from reference TRBV19 and TRBJ1-1): DGGITQSPKYLFRKEGQNVTLSCEQNLNHDAMYWYRQDPGQGLRLIYYSQIVNDFQKGDIAEGYSVSREKKESFPLTVTSAQKNPTAFYLCASSIDTFPQNTEAFFGQGTRLTVV.

The chain is built from TRBV9 and TRBJ1-4; D remains unclear. CDR3 length equals 15 residues. Germline assignment: CDR1 SGDLS and CDR2 YYNGEE. V was trimmed by 0 bases and J by 0 bases, leaving 6 bases between them. CDR3 residues: CASSVDGTTNEKLFF. In DNA, the CDR3 is TGTGCCAGCAGCGTAGACGGGACAACTAATGAAAAACTGTTTTTT.